What follows are 30 T cell receptor beta chains derived from one specimen sequenced in a study of CD8 T cells in ankylosing spondylitis (TCRdb year 2017). Their antigens remain unidentified. Libraries were made using 5' RACE. TCRdb records Illumina HiSeq 2500 as the sequencer. The raw public data were reprocessed by TCRdb itself: fastp quality trimming at Q25, MiXCR clonotype calling, in-frame beta chains only. Each record represents a unique CDR3 protein, reported with the most common genes and DNA among its rows. The sample data list about 330,000 distinct CDR3 sequences, and 7.5% to 9% of these were observed just once. Roughly 14% of the sample comes from the top ten. General study outcomes and caveats: Blood from ankylosing spondylitis patients appeared to be characterized by a TCR beta motif composed of about eight highly homologous amino acid variants.

Sequencing input: blood, either unsorted or a sorted T cell fraction (not recorded which). Source of these receptors: a male donor with ankylosing spondylitis.

For the CDR3, the DNA is TGTGCCAGCAGTTATCCTAGCGGGAGGGCAACAGATACGCAGTATTTT. Translation: CASSYPSGRATDTQYF. The V and J genes are TRBV6-2 or TRBV6-3 and TRBJ2-3; 12 bases line up with TRBD2. The CDR3 sequence is 16 residues long. The ends lost 3 bases at V and 3 bases at J; junction bases unmatched: 4. Germline CDR1 MNHEY, CDR2 SVGEGT.

This clonotype appeared many times. The V call is TRBV21-1, the J call TRBJ1-1. TRBV21-1 is a pseudogene locus. The CDR3 loop spans 11 amino acids. The CDR3 spells CACGRNTEAFF. The DNA for the CDR3 is TGTGCCTGCGGTAGGAACACTGAAGCTTTCTTT.

The V gene is TRBV11-2, the J gene TRBJ2-3, with 15 bases that match TRBD2. CDR3 size: 17 residues. With V trimmed by 1 base and J by 3 bases, 2 bases remained unmatched. CDR1 SGHAT and CDR2 FQNNGV come from the germline V gene. The CDR3 nucleotides read TGTGCCAGCAGCTTAGCCGGGACTAGCGGGAGGACAGATACGCAGTATTTT. Its protein is CASSLAGTSGRTDTQYF. The whole variable domain, filled in from reference TRBV11-2 and TRBJ2-3, reads EAGVAQSPRYKIIEKRQSVAFWCNPISGHATLYWYQQILGQGPKLLIQFQNNGVVDDSQLPKDRFSAERLKGVDSTLKIQPAKLEDSAVYLCASSLAGTSGRTDTQYFGPGTRLTVL.

The V and J genes are TRBV2 and TRBJ2-3; tentatively, D is TRBD1 (5 bases). Germline V CDR1 and CDR2: SNHLY, FYNNEI. Trimming stripped 8 bases from V and 2 bases from J, with 17 bases between. The CDR3 is made up of 15 amino acids. CDR3 DNA: TGTGCCAGCCTCCCCTCTGACAGTCTCACAGATACGCAGTATTTT. Amino acid sequence: CASLPSDSLTDTQYF.

V gene TRBV9 combines with J gene TRBJ1-2; 8 bases align to TRBD1. The V and J ends lost 2 bases and 6 bases, in that order; junction bases with no gene match: 3. The CDR3 spans 13 residues. Per germline, CDR1 SGDLS and CDR2 YYNGEE. CDR3 amino acids: CASSVDRGHGYTF. In DNA, the CDR3 is TGTGCCAGCAGCGTTGACAGGGGTCATGGCTACACCTTC.

This clonotype was seen only a few times. V gene TRBV20-1 combines with J gene TRBJ1-4, with TRBD1 identical over 7 bases. This CDR3 contains 14 residues. Germline V CDR1 and CDR2: DFQATT, SNEGSKA (reference sequence). The V segment lost 5 bases and the J segment 6 bases; nucleotides outside the gene matches: 9. The chain's CDR3 is CSAPGSRGHEKLFF. DNA for the CDR3: TGCAGTGCTCCGGGTTCGAGGGGGCATGAAAAACTGTTTTTT.

The genes are TRBV24-1 and TRBJ2-3; D uncertain. Germline V CDR1 and CDR2: KGHDR, SFDVKD. There are 9 residues in the CDR3. V was pared by 3 bases and J by 13 bases, with 4 bases between. The CDR3 loop reads CATSDRKYF. The CDR3 DNA follows: TGTGCCACCAGTGATAGGAAGTATTTT.

On this clonotype itself: A much larger clone lies a single base off, so this may be a read error. This rearrangement joins TRBV7-9 to TRBJ1-3; the match to TRBD1 covers 11 bases. The V gene's germline CDR1 is SEHNR and CDR2 FQNEAQ (reference sequence). CDR3 length: 17 residues. The chain's CDR3 is CASSVGTGGLFGYTIYF. DNA for the CDR3: TGTGCCAGCAGCGTCGGGACAGGGGGATTATTTGGATACACCATATATTTT.

The sample holds one count of this clonotype. V gene TRBV10-1 combines with J gene TRBJ2-2; 7 nucleotides align to TRBD2. V shed 4 bases and J 2 bases; nucleotides not matched to a gene: 4. The CDR3 has 15 amino acids. The germline gives CDR1 WNHNN, CDR2 SYGVQD (reference sequence). CDR3 loop: CASSGSGGNTGELFF. The CDR3 DNA reads TGCGCCAGCAGTGGATCGGGGGGTAACACCGGGGAGCTGTTTTTT.

This clonotype was seen at least ten times. The chain has TRBV2 and TRBJ2-3; D unclear. V shed 6 bases and J shed 2 bases, with 9 bases lying between them. The CDR3 runs to 13 residues. Germline CDR1 reads SNHLY; CDR2 reads FYNNEI. The CDR3 sequence: CASSQTYTDTQYF. The CDR3 bases are TGTGCCAGCAGCCAAACATACACAGATACGCAGTATTTT.

This clonotype showed up many times. The CDR3 is CAISEFRDEQFF. CDR3 bases: TGTGCCATCAGTGAGTTCAGAGATGAGCAGTTCTTC. The chain recombines TRBV10-3 with TRBJ2-1; no definite D call. V lost 1 base, J lost 8 bases, and 6 bases lay in between. The germline V gene has CDR1 ENHRY and CDR2 SYGVKD. The CDR3 is made up of 12 amino acids.

This clonotype came up many times. V and J are TRBV10-3 and TRBJ1-3; D ambiguous. Germline lookup yields CDR1 ENHRY and CDR2 SYGVKD. Trimming removed 7 bases from V and 2 bases from J, with 9 bases in between. The CDR3 is 13 residues long. The CDR3 loop is CAIMPGAGNTIYF. The CDR3 DNA sequence: TGTGCCATCATGCCCGGGGCTGGAAACACCATATATTTT.

The genes are TRBV18 and TRBJ1-1; D perhaps matches TRBD1 (5 bases). CDR3 length: 14 residues. V lost 1 base to trimming and J lost 4 bases, with 10 bases between them. Germline loops: CDR1 KGHSH, CDR2 LQKENI. The CDR3 sequence: CASSPQGPGTEAFF. The DNA of the CDR3 is TGTGCCAGCTCACCACAGGGGCCCGGCACTGAAGCTTTCTTT. The full variable domain, completed using reference TRBV18 and TRBJ1-1, is NAGVMQNPRHLVRRRGQEARLRCSPMKGHSHVYWYRQLPEEGLKFMVYLQKENIIDESGMPKERFSAEFPKEGPSILRIQQVVRGDSAAYFCASSPQGPGTEAFFGQGTRLTVV.

This clonotype has a count of ten or more. This rearrangement joins TRBV27 to TRBJ2-7; D gene ambiguous. V lost 6 bases to trimming and J lost 7 bases, with 16 bases between them. Germline lookup yields CDR1 MNHEY and CDR2 SMNVEV (reference sequence). CDR3 size: 13 residues. The CDR3 DNA sequence: TGTGCCAGCAGCCGTGAAGGACGTAGGGAGCAGTACTTC. This sequence encodes CASSREGRREQYF.

With regard to this clonotype: One end of the junction varies from germline; a read error may be responsible. This chain connects TRBV7-2 to TRBJ2-7; 12 bases match TRBD2. The germline V gene encodes CDR1 SGHTA and CDR2 FQGNSA. The CDR3 is 17 residues long. The CDR3 DNA follows: TGTTCCAGCAGCTTCCCCCTAGCGGGAGGGATCTCCTACGAGCAGTACTTC. It translates to CSSSFPLAGGISYEQYF.

In its sample, this clonotype was seen many times. The CDR3 DNA reads TGTGCCAGCAGCCTCTTCGGGTCTGAAGCTTTCTTT. Protein: CASSLFGSEAFF. J is TRBJ1-1 and V is TRBV7-8; D is undetermined. V lost 5 bases and J lost 6, with 10 bases in between. The length of the CDR3 is 12 residues. CDR1 is SGHVS and CDR2 is FQNEAQ in the germline V gene. Full variable domain (missing parts from reference TRBV7-8 and TRBJ1-1): GAGVSQSPRYKVAKRGQDVALRCDPISGHVSLFWYQQALGQGPEFLTYFQNEAQLDKSGLPSDRFFAERPEGSVSTLKIQRTQQEDSAVYLCASSLFGSEAFFGQGTRLTVV.

The chain employs TRBV5-1 and TRBJ2-1; possible D gene TRBD1, 5 bases. The CDR3 spans 17 residues. The germline V gene has CDR1 SGHRS and CDR2 YFSETQ. The V end was cut by 4 bases, the J end by 1 base, with 18 bases between. The CDR3 is CASSEAVKGLSYNEQFF. The DNA of the CDR3 is TGCGCCAGCAGCGAGGCAGTGAAGGGGTTATCCTACAATGAGCAGTTCTTC.

This clonotype came up a few times. The chain recombines TRBV6-1 with TRBJ1-1; tentative D call: TRBD1 (6 bases). V lost 7 bases to trimming and J lost 3 bases, with 12 bases between them. Per the germline V gene, CDR1 is MNHNS and CDR2 is SASEGT. CDR3 length: 13 residues. CDR3 sequence: CASIPTGYTEAFF. The DNA of the CDR3 is TGTGCCAGCATCCCGACAGGATACACTGAAGCTTTCTTT.

In this sample, this clonotype turned up many times. This sequence joins TRBV4-1 and TRBJ2-7; 7 bases are shared with TRBD2. J was trimmed by 3 bases and V by 1 base; bases with no gene match: 0. The CDR3 extends over 13 amino acids. In germline, CDR1 is MGHRA, CDR2 YSYEKL. The CDR3 spells CASSQGGGYEQYF. The CDR3 region has the DNA TGCGCCAGCAGCCAAGGGGGGGGCTACGAGCAGTACTTC.

This clonotype was observed a few times. The chain recombines TRBV6-5 with TRBJ1-1; tentative D call: TRBD1 (6 bases). The length of the CDR3 is 15 residues. Germline V gene data show CDR1 as MNHEY and CDR2 as SVGAGI. V was trimmed by 2 bases and J by 0 bases, leaving 10 bases between them. The CDR3 nucleotides read TGTGCCAGCAGTTACATCCAGGGGCTGAACACTGAAGCTTTCTTT. It specifies CASSYIQGLNTEAFF.

V usage is TRBV9 and J usage is TRBJ1-1; no clear D. The V end lost 0 bases, the J end lost 1 base, and 7 bases lay between the germline ends. CDR3 size: 14 residues. The germline CDR1 and CDR2 sequences are SGDLS and YYNGEE. The CDR3 reads CASSVVTTNTEAFF. The CDR3, as DNA: TGTGCCAGCAGCGTAGTGACGACGAACACTGAAGCTTTCTTT.

This chain joins TRBV10-2 and TRBJ2-3; D is unclear. V lost 0 bases and J 6 bases, leaving 7 bases between the germline ends. There are 13 residues in the CDR3. CDR1 and CDR2 (germline): WSHSY, SAAADI. DNA for the CDR3: TGCGCCAGCAGTGAGTCGGGCAGGGATACGCAGTATTTT. Translating gives CASSESGRDTQYF.

This clonotype has more than one count but fewer than ten. The V call is TRBV20-1, the J call TRBJ1-5; D is ambiguous. Germline V gene lookup returns CDR1 DFQATT and CDR2 SNEGSKA (reference sequence). The CDR3 is 12 amino acids. The ends were cut back, 6 bases at V and 1 base at J, with 7 bases in the middle. In DNA, the CDR3 is TGCAGTGCCACAAAAAGCAATCAGCCCCAGCATTTT. Translating it yields CSATKSNQPQHF.

This clonotype came up a few times. The rearrangement uses TRBV12-3 or TRBV12-4 and TRBJ2-5; a possible D gene is TRBD2 (6 bases). The CDR3 runs 11 residues. With 6 bases removed from V and 12 bases from J, the gap between germline ends came to 14 bases. In DNA form, the CDR3 reads TGTGCCAGCAGCCCCGGGGGTCGTGAGTACTTC. It encodes CASSPGGREYF.

Only a few counts were recorded for this clonotype. The rearrangement uses TRBV19 and TRBJ2-7; TRBD1 matches at 9 bases. The CDR3 loop spans 15 amino acids. Trimming removed 5 bases from V and 5 bases from J; junction bases left unmatched: 10. Germline values: CDR1 LNHDA, CDR2 SQIVND (reference sequence). The CDR3 sequence is CASSANRGRIHEQYF. DNA for the CDR3: TGTGCCAGTAGTGCGAACAGGGGGCGCATCCACGAGCAGTACTTC.

The rearrangement joins TRBV18 to TRBJ1-5; D possibly corresponds to TRBD1 (5 bases). V lost 6 bases, J lost 0 bases, and 12 bases lay in between. From germline, CDR1 is KGHSH and CDR2 LQKENI. The CDR3 is 15 residues long. CDR3 loop: CASSIDRLSNQPQHF. The DNA for the CDR3 is TGTGCCAGCTCTATCGACAGACTTAGCAATCAGCCCCAGCATTTT.

This clonotype was counted between two and nine times. This sequence joins TRBV7-8 and TRBJ2-2, with a weak D call TRBD1 (7 bases). CDR3 length: 16 amino acids. V lost 4 bases to trimming and J lost 1 base, with 13 bases between them. Germline assignment: CDR1 SGHVS and CDR2 FQNEAQ. DNA of the CDR3: TGTGCCAGCAGCTCAGGGGGAGGAATGAACACCGGGGAGCTGTTTTTT. Its protein product is CASSSGGGMNTGELFF.

The chain links TRBV5-6 to TRBJ2-7; D possibly corresponds to TRBD2 (7 bases). In germline, CDR1 is SGHDT, CDR2 YYEEEE. This CDR3 spans 21 amino acids. V was clipped by 8 bases and J by 3 bases, with 39 bases between them. The CDR3: CARSLRGELYNRGALYYEQYF. CDR3 DNA: TGTGCCAGGAGCCTTAGGGGGGAACTCTACAATCGGGGGGCTTTATACTACGAGCAGTACTTC.

The gene calls are TRBV4-2 and TRBJ2-6, with D unclear. The CDR3 has 17 residues. V gave up 1 base and J gave up 1 base, with 11 bases separating them. The germline gives CDR1 LGHNA, CDR2 YNFKEQ. The DNA of the CDR3 is TGTGCCAGCAGCCAAGTGGTTAGGGAATCTGGGGCCAACGTCCTGACTTTC. Translated, it gives CASSQVVRESGANVLTF.

Many counts were recorded for this clonotype. The chain carries TRBV29-1 and TRBJ2-3, with TRBD1 matching 7 bases. CDR1 is SQVTM, CDR2 ANQGSEA, per germline. This CDR3 region has 13 residues. Losses at the gene ends were 6 bases for V and 2 bases for J; bases not matched to a gene: 5. This chain's CDR3 is CSVRDSNTDTQYF. As DNA, the CDR3 is TGCAGCGTCCGGGACAGTAACACAGATACGCAGTATTTT.